Many counts were recorded for the clone carrying this TCR beta chain. Its antigen is as yet unknown. The entry originates in a study of T cells after yellow fever vaccination. For TCR, cDNA came from 5'RACE template switching, which added a universal primer site and UMIs. TCRdb reanalysed the 5' RACE reads using MiXCR and keeps one entry per CDR3 protein. Found here are roughly 63,000 distinct CDR3 sequences, 6.5% to 9% of them singletons; the top ten hold 30% to 45%. Broader study findings: Weaker overall was a secondary response that nonetheless peaked faster, on day 5 versus 15.

CDR1 is MNHEY and CDR2 is SVGEGT in the germline V gene. Trimming cost V 4 bases and J 2 bases, with 18 bases left between them. This CDR3 has 16 residues. This receptor was obtained from a man aged 25 to 40 who received the YFV17D yellow fever vaccine. The J gene is TRBJ2-7, the V gene TRBV6-2 or TRBV6-3; D is possibly TRBD1 or TRBD2 (5 bases each). The sample consisted of CD8+ T cells sorted from PBMCs, taken 15 days after the yellow fever booster vaccination. The CDR3: CASSSSPGTHTYEQYF. CDR3 DNA: TGTGCCAGCAGTTCCTCCCCCGGGACCCATACCTACGAGCAGTACTTC.